This T cell receptor (beta chain) was documented in a study of T-cell reconstitution after alpha-beta-depleted transplantation in children. This clonotype was counted ten times or more. An end of the junction differs from the germline gene, which may be a read error. The library targeted TCRbeta and was prepared with unique molecular identifiers. MiXCR was run by TCRdb on the PCR reads, yielding one entry per CDR3 protein. Among about 230,000 distinct CDR3 sequences, 12% were seen once, and the ten largest hold approximately 2.4%. Germline-derived CDR1 and CDR2 are SGHVS and FNYEAQ. The CDR3 spans 15 residues.

J is TRBJ2-3 and V is TRBV7-6; D unclear. This TCR was sampled from a human donor who donated a stem cell graft to a child with acute lymphoblastic leukemia. The source material was PBMCs from the stem cell graft donor, sampled from the stem cell graft. For the CDR3, the DNA is TGTGCCAGCACCTTAAGAGATATTAACACAGATACGCAGTATTTT. The encoded protein is CASTLRDINTDTQYF.